A selection of T cell receptor beta chains follows, all from one sample in a study of human T cells and chemical hapten exposure. TCRdb called the RACE reads again in MiXCR, with one record for every CDR3 protein. Among 60,000 to 65,000 distinct CDR3 sequences listed, around 10% were seen once. Material: whole blood, obtained in connection with sensitization to the hapten diphenylcyclopropenone (DPC). Source of these receptors: a woman in her thirties with alopecia areata. Some clones in this sample may be carry-over from other donors' samples. Both conserved end residues are part of each CDR3. Fields, in order: CDR3 protein, CDR3 DNA, V gene, J gene, D gene, clone size. A D gene is named only where the DNA matches it firmly. Clone size is not always given. Where it is, it says once, few, many or a class for expanded clones.

CDR3 protein: CASSWPRPNTEAFF
CDR3 DNA: TGTGCCAGCAGCTGGCCCAGGCCTAACACTGAAGCTTTCTTT
V gene: TRBV7-9
J gene: TRBJ1-1
D gene: NA
clone size: NA

CDR3 protein: CASGRGFQEGYTF
CDR3 DNA: TGTGCCAGCGGCAGGGGCTTCCAGGAAGGCTACACCTTC
V gene: TRBV28
J gene: TRBJ1-2
D gene: NA
clone size: NA

CDR3 protein: CASSYSETAKNIQYF
CDR3 DNA: TGTGCCAGCAGTTATTCGGAGACAGCCAAAAACATTCAGTACTTC
V gene: TRBV6-2/TRBV6-3
J gene: TRBJ2-4
D gene: NA
clone size: NA

CDR3 protein: CSVDRTGELFF
CDR3 DNA: TGCAGCGTTGACAGGACCGGGGAGCTGTTTTTT
V gene: TRBV29-1
J gene: TRBJ2-2
D gene: NA
clone size: many

CDR3 protein: CSAGSQETQYF
CDR3 DNA: TGCAGCGCCGGTTCTCAAGAGACCCAGTACTTC
V gene: TRBV29-1
J gene: TRBJ2-5
D gene: NA
clone size: many

CDR3 protein: CRPRIETQYF
CDR3 DNA: TGCAGACCCCGAATCGAGACCCAGTACTTC
V gene: TRBV20-1
J gene: TRBJ2-5
D gene: NA
clone size: NA

CDR3 protein: CSAKRGITGELFF
CDR3 DNA: TGCAGTGCAAAGCGAGGGATCACCGGGGAGCTGTTTTTT
V gene: TRBV20-1
J gene: TRBJ2-2
D gene: NA
clone size: NA

CDR3 protein: CASSRPGAQETQYF
CDR3 DNA: TGTGCCAGCAGCAGGCCGGGAGCTCAAGAGACCCAGTACTTC
V gene: TRBV7-2
J gene: TRBJ2-5
D gene: NA
clone size: NA

CDR3 protein: CASSLQGGYEKLFF
CDR3 DNA: TGTGCCAGCAGCCTACAGGGAGGGTATGAAAAACTGTTTTTT
V gene: TRBV12-3/TRBV12-4
J gene: TRBJ1-4
D gene: NA
clone size: few

CDR3 protein: CASSLEMGTQYF
CDR3 DNA: TGTGCCAGCAGCTTAGAGATGGGGACCCAGTACTTC
V gene: TRBV11-2
J gene: TRBJ2-5
D gene: NA
clone size: NA

CDR3 protein: CASSPPETNEKLFF
CDR3 DNA: TGTGCCAGCAGCCCCCCCGAGACAAATGAAAAACTGTTTTTT
V gene: TRBV7-2
J gene: TRBJ1-4
D gene: NA
clone size: few

CDR3 protein: CASSEVEGTGELFF
CDR3 DNA: TGTGCCAGCAGTGAAGTGGAGGGGACCGGGGAGCTGTTTTTT
V gene: TRBV2
J gene: TRBJ2-2
D gene: NA
clone size: few

CDR3 protein: CASSRLQCDINEKLFF
CDR3 DNA: TGTGCCAGCAGCAGACTTCAGTGTGACATTAATGAAAAACTGTTTTTT
V gene: TRBV21-1
J gene: TRBJ1-4
D gene: NA
clone size: medium-sized

CDR3 protein: CASSADRVAGNTIYF
CDR3 DNA: TGTGCCAGTAGTGCGGACAGGGTTGCTGGAAACACCATATATTTT
V gene: TRBV19
J gene: TRBJ1-3
D gene: TRBD1
clone size: many

CDR3 protein: CASSGSSSEAFF
CDR3 DNA: TGCGCCAGCAGTGGGTCTTCTTCTGAAGCTTTCTTT
V gene: TRBV10-2
J gene: TRBJ1-1
D gene: NA
clone size: many

CDR3 protein: CSADAGRNYGYTF
CDR3 DNA: TGCAGCGCCGATGCGGGGCGGAACTATGGCTACACCTTC
V gene: TRBV29-1
J gene: TRBJ1-2
D gene: NA
clone size: NA

CDR3 protein: CASSLGGSDTQYF
CDR3 DNA: TGTGCCAGCAGCTTAGGAGGTTCAGATACGCAGTATTTT
V gene: TRBV7-9
J gene: TRBJ2-3
D gene: NA
clone size: NA

CDR3 protein: CASSLIDTQYF
CDR3 DNA: TGTGCCAGCAGCTTAATAGATACGCAGTATTTT
V gene: TRBV7-2
J gene: TRBJ2-3
D gene: NA
clone size: few

CDR3 protein: CASRPLARSNQPQHF
CDR3 DNA: TGTGCCAGCAGACCACTAGCGAGGAGCAATCAGCCCCAGCATTTT
V gene: TRBV7-8
J gene: TRBJ1-5
D gene: NA
clone size: few

CDR3 protein: CASSVAISGANVLTF
CDR3 DNA: TGTGCCAGCAGCGTAGCTATCTCTGGGGCCAACGTCCTGACTTTC
V gene: TRBV9
J gene: TRBJ2-6
D gene: NA
clone size: many

CDR3 protein: CAWNRPGGASDTQYF
CDR3 DNA: TGTGCCTGGAATCGACCCGGGGGCGCGTCAGATACGCAGTATTTT
V gene: TRBV30
J gene: TRBJ2-3
D gene: NA
clone size: many

CDR3 protein: CASSRQGNTDTQYF
CDR3 DNA: TGCGCCAGCAGCCGACAGGGTAACACAGATACGCAGTATTTT
V gene: TRBV5-1
J gene: TRBJ2-3
D gene: TRBD1
clone size: few

CDR3 protein: CASSLGPLSNQPQHF
CDR3 DNA: TGCGCCAGCAGCCTGGGACCGTTGAGCAATCAGCCCCAGCATTTT
V gene: TRBV5-1
J gene: TRBJ1-5
D gene: NA
clone size: NA

CDR3 protein: CASSFEGERQPQHF
CDR3 DNA: TGTGCCAGCAGTTTCGAGGGGGAAAGACAGCCCCAGCATTTT
V gene: TRBV12-3/TRBV12-4
J gene: TRBJ1-5
D gene: NA
clone size: NA

CDR3 protein: CASSLLGGNTGELFF
CDR3 DNA: TGTGCCAGCAGCTTACTGGGCGGGAACACCGGGGAGCTGTTTTTT
V gene: TRBV7-2
J gene: TRBJ2-2
D gene: NA
clone size: many

CDR3 protein: CASSLEGQGDQPQHF
CDR3 DNA: TGCGCCAGCAGCTTGGAGGGGCAGGGCGACCAGCCCCAGCATTTT
V gene: TRBV5-1
J gene: TRBJ1-5
D gene: NA
clone size: NA

CDR3 protein: CASSLDAGGLYNEQFF
CDR3 DNA: TGTGCCAGCAGCTTAGATGCGGGGGGACTCTACAATGAGCAGTTCTTC
V gene: TRBV7-2
J gene: TRBJ2-1
D gene: TRBD2
clone size: many

CDR3 protein: CASSYGFGRSPLHF
CDR3 DNA: TGTGCCAGCAGTTACGGCTTTGGGCGGTCACCCCTCCACTTT
V gene: TRBV6-5
J gene: TRBJ1-6
D gene: NA
clone size: NA

CDR3 protein: CASSLGHVSSGNTIYF
CDR3 DNA: TGTGCCAGCAGTTTGGGACATGTTAGCTCTGGAAACACCATATATTTT
V gene: TRBV28
J gene: TRBJ1-3
D gene: NA
clone size: NA

CDR3 protein: CASSWDRGFTTQYF
CDR3 DNA: TGTGCCAGCAGTTGGGACAGGGGTTTTACTACGCAGTATTTT
V gene: TRBV12-3/TRBV12-4
J gene: TRBJ2-3
D gene: TRBD1
clone size: many

CDR3 protein: CASSQGQNTDTQYF
CDR3 DNA: TGCGCCAGCAGCCAAGGACAGAACACAGATACGCAGTATTTT
V gene: TRBV5-1
J gene: TRBJ2-3
D gene: NA
clone size: NA

CDR3 protein: CAIRATDTEAFF
CDR3 DNA: TGTGCCATCAGAGCGACGGACACTGAAGCTTTCTTT
V gene: TRBV10-3
J gene: TRBJ1-1
D gene: NA
clone size: NA

CDR3 protein: CASSWQGGRNEKLFF
CDR3 DNA: TGCGCCAGCAGCTGGCAGGGGGGGCGAAATGAAAAACTGTTTTTT
V gene: TRBV4-3
J gene: TRBJ1-4
D gene: TRBD1
clone size: NA

CDR3 protein: CASSYEGYRTDTQYF
CDR3 DNA: TGTGCCAGCAGTTACGAAGGGTATAGGACAGATACGCAGTATTTT
V gene: TRBV6-5
J gene: TRBJ2-3
D gene: NA
clone size: NA

CDR3 protein: CASSFKPGQGTYEQYF
CDR3 DNA: TGTGCCAGCAGTTTCAAGCCGGGACAGGGGACCTACGAGCAGTACTTC
V gene: TRBV28
J gene: TRBJ2-7
D gene: TRBD1
clone size: many

CDR3 protein: CSARDRSNQPQHF
CDR3 DNA: TGCAGTGCTAGAGATCGTAGCAATCAGCCCCAGCATTTT
V gene: TRBV20-1
J gene: TRBJ1-5
D gene: NA
clone size: NA

CDR3 protein: CASSEVPSSVSGVRENSPLHF
CDR3 DNA: TGCGCCAGCAGTGAGGTCCCTTCGTCGGTTTCTGGGGTTAGGGAAAATTCACCCCTCCACTTT
V gene: TRBV10-1
J gene: TRBJ1-6
D gene: NA
clone size: few

CDR3 protein: CASSLVTRGEETQYF
CDR3 DNA: TGCGCCAGCAGCTTGGTTACGCGCGGGGAAGAGACCCAGTACTTC
V gene: TRBV5-1
J gene: TRBJ2-5
D gene: NA
clone size: few

CDR3 protein: CSVPGSSYNEQFF
CDR3 DNA: TGCAGTGTTCCGGGTAGCTCCTACAATGAGCAGTTCTTC
V gene: TRBV20-1
J gene: TRBJ2-1
D gene: NA
clone size: NA

CDR3 protein: CACTGGLDQPQHF
CDR3 DNA: TGTGCCTGCACAGGGGGCCTCGATCAGCCCCAGCATTTT
V gene: TRBV28
J gene: TRBJ1-5
D gene: TRBD1
clone size: many

CDR3 protein: CASRTESRGTEAFF
CDR3 DNA: TGTGCCAGCAGAACGGAGTCCAGGGGAACTGAAGCTTTCTTT
V gene: TRBV6-5
J gene: TRBJ1-1
D gene: NA
clone size: many

CDR3 protein: CASSRPLQGNSPLHF
CDR3 DNA: TGTGCCAGCAGCCGCCCCTTGCAGGGGAATTCACCCCTCCACTTT
V gene: TRBV28
J gene: TRBJ1-6
D gene: NA
clone size: NA

CDR3 protein: CASSGPGQSNEQYF
CDR3 DNA: TGTGCCAGCAGCGGCCCGGGACAGTCCAACGAGCAGTACTTC
V gene: TRBV9
J gene: TRBJ2-7
D gene: TRBD1
clone size: few

CDR3 protein: CASSLSSSSTEAFF
CDR3 DNA: TGTGCCAGCAGCCTAAGTAGTTCGAGTACTGAAGCTTTCTTT
V gene: TRBV4-2
J gene: TRBJ1-1
D gene: NA
clone size: many

CDR3 protein: CASSYRQGEETQYF
CDR3 DNA: TGTGCCAGCAGTTACAGGCAGGGGGAAGAGACCCAGTACTTC
V gene: TRBV6-6
J gene: TRBJ2-5
D gene: TRBD1
clone size: NA

CDR3 protein: CASSHLAGEPVEQYF
CDR3 DNA: TGCGCCAGCAGCCACCTAGCGGGAGAACCGGTCGAGCAGTACTTC
V gene: TRBV4-3
J gene: TRBJ2-7
D gene: TRBD2
clone size: many

CDR3 protein: CASSTAVGRETQYF
CDR3 DNA: TGTGCCAGCAGTACGGCCGTGGGTCGAGAGACCCAGTACTTC
V gene: TRBV12-3/TRBV12-4
J gene: TRBJ2-5
D gene: NA
clone size: many

CDR3 protein: CASSLKGSGTLSYNEQFF
CDR3 DNA: TGTGCCAGCAGTTTAAAGGGAAGCGGGACCCTCTCCTACAATGAGCAGTTCTTC
V gene: TRBV11-2
J gene: TRBJ2-1
D gene: TRBD2
clone size: medium-sized

CDR3 protein: CASSQPGLAGWEQYF
CDR3 DNA: TGTGCCAGCAGTCAACCGGGACTAGCGGGATGGGAGCAGTACTTC
V gene: TRBV6-2/TRBV6-3
J gene: TRBJ2-7
D gene: TRBD2
clone size: many

CDR3 protein: CSARGGTGQRYGYTF
CDR3 DNA: TGCAGTGCTAGGGGAGGGACAGGGCAACGCTATGGCTACACCTTC
V gene: TRBV20-1
J gene: TRBJ1-2
D gene: TRBD1
clone size: few

CDR3 protein: CASSFNMPRTRGFYGYTF
CDR3 DNA: TGTGCCAGCAGCTTCAATATGCCCCGGACGCGGGGATTCTATGGCTACACCTTC
V gene: TRBV7-2
J gene: TRBJ1-2
D gene: NA
clone size: NA

CDR3 protein: CASSYSAGSTDTQYF
CDR3 DNA: TGTGCCAGCAGTTACTCAGCGGGATCGACAGATACGCAGTATTTT
V gene: TRBV6-2/TRBV6-3
J gene: TRBJ2-3
D gene: TRBD2
clone size: few

CDR3 protein: CASSRMAGATDTQYF
CDR3 DNA: TGTGCCAGCAGCCGAATGGCGGGAGCTACAGATACGCAGTATTTT
V gene: TRBV6-2/TRBV6-3
J gene: TRBJ2-3
D gene: TRBD2
clone size: many

CDR3 protein: CASSYSAREKAFF
CDR3 DNA: TGTGCCAGCAGTTACTCGGCTCGGGAAAAGGCTTTCTTT
V gene: TRBV6-5
J gene: TRBJ1-1
D gene: NA
clone size: many